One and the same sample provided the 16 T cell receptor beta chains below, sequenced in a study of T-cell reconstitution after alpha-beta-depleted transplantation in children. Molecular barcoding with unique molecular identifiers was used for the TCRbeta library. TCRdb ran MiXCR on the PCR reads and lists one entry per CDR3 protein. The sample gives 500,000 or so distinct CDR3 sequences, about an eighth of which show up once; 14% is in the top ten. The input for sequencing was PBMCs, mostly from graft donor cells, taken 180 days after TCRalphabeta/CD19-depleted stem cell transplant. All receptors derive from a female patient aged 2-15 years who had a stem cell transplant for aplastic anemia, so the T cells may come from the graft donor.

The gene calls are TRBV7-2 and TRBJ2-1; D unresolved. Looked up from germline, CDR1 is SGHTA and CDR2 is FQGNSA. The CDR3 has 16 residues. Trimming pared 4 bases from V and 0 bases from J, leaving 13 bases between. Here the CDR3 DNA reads TGTGCCAGCAGCTCGTGGACGTCCGTCTCCTACAATGAGCAGTTCTTC. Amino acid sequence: CASSSWTSVSYNEQFF.

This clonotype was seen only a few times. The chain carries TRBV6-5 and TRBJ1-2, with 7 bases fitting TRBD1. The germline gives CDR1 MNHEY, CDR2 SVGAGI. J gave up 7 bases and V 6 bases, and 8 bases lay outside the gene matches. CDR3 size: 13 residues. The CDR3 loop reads CASRTGSRAGYTF. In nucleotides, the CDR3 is TGTGCCAGCAGGACAGGGTCCCGGGCTGGCTACACCTTC.

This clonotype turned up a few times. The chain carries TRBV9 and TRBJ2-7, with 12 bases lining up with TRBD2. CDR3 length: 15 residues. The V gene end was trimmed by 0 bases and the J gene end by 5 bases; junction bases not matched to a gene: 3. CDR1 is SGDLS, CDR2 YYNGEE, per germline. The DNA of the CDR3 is TGTGCCAGCAGCGTAGGGACTAGCGGGACCAACGAGCAGTACTTC. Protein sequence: CASSVGTSGTNEQYF.

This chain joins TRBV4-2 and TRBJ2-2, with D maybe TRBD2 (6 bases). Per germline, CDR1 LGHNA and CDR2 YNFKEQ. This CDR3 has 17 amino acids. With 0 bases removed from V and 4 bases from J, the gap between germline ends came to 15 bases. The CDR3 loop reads CASSQEKRAGLTGELFF. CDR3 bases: TGTGCCAGCAGCCAAGAAAAGCGAGCGGGTCTCACCGGGGAGCTGTTTTTT.

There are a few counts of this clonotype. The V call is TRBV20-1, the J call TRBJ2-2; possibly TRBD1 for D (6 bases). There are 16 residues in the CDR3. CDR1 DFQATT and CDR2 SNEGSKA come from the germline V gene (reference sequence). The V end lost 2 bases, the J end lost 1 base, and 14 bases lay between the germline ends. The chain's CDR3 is CSARKAGTRNTGELFF. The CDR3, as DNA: TGCAGTGCTAGAAAAGCCGGGACACGGAACACCGGGGAGCTGTTTTTT.

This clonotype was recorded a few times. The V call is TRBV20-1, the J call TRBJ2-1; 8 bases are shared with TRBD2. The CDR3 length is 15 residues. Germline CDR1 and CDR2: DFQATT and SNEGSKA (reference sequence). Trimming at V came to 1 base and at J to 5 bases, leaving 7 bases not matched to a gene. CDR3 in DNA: TGCAGTGCTAGAGTTTCCGGGAGGGGGGACAATGAGCAGTTCTTC. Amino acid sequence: CSARVSGRGDNEQFF.

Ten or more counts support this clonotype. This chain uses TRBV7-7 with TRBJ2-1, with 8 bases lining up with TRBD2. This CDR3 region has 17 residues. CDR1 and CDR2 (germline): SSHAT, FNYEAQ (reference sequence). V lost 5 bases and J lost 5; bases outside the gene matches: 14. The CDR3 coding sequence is TGTGCCAGCAGCCGATTCCCCGGGACTAGAGCGAACAATGAGCAGTTCTTC. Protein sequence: CASSRFPGTRANNEQFF.

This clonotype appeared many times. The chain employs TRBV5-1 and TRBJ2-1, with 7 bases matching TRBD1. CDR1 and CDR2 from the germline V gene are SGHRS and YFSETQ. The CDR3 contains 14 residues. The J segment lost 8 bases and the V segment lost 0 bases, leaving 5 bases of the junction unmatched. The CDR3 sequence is CASSLEGTADEQFF. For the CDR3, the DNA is TGCGCCAGCAGCTTGGAGGGGACAGCCGATGAGCAGTTCTTC.

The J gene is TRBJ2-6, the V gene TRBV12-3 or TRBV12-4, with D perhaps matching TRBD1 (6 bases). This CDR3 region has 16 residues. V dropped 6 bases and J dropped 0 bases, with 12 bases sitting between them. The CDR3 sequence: CASSPQGYSGANVLTF. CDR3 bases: TGTGCCAGCAGCCCACAGGGTTACTCTGGGGCCAACGTCCTGACTTTC.

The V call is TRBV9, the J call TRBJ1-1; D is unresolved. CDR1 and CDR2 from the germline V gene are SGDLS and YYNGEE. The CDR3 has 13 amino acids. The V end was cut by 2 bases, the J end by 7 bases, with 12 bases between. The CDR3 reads CASSVYIADEAFF. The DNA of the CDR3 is TGTGCCAGCAGCGTGTACATCGCCGATGAAGCTTTCTTT.

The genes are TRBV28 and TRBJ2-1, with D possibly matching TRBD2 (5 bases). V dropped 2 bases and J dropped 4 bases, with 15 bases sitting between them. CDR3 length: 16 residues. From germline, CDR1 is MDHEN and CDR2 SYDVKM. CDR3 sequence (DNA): TGTGCCAGCAGTTTAATCTCTGGCGGGCCTTACAATGAGCAGTTCTTC. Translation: CASSLISGGPYNEQFF.

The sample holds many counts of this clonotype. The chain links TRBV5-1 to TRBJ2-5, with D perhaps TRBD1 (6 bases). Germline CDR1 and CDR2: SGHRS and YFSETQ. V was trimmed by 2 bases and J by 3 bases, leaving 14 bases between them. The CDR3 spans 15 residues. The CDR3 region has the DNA TGCGCCAGCAGCTTCAGACAGGCGTGGGAAGAGACCCAGTACTTC. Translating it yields CASSFRQAWEETQYF.

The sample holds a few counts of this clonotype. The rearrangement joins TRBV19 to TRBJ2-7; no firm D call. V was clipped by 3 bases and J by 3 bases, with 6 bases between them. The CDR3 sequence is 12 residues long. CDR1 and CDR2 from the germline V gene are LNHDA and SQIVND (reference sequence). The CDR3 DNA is TGTGCCAGTAGTATCTGGATCTACGAGCAGTACGTC. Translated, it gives CASSIWIYEQYV.

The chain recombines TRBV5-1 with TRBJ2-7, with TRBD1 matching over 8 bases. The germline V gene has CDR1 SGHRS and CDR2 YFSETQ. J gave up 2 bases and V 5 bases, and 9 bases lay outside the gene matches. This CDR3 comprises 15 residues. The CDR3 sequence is CASRYDRGPAYEQYV. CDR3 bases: TGCGCCAGCAGATATGACAGGGGTCCTGCCTACGAGCAGTACGTC.

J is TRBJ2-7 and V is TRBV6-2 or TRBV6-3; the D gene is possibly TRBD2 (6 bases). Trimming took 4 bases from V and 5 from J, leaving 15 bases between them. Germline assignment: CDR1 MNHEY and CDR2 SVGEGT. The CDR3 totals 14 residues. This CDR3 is CASSSLRDRNEQYF. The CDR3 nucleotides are TGTGCCAGCAGTTCCCTGCGGGACCGAAACGAGCAGTACTTC.

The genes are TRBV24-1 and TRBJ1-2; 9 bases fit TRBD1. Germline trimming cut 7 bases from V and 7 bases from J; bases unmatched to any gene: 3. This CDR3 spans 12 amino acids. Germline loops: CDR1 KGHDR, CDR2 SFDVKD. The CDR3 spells CATSGTGSGYTF. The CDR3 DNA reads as TGTGCCACCAGCGGGACAGGGTCTGGCTACACCTTC.